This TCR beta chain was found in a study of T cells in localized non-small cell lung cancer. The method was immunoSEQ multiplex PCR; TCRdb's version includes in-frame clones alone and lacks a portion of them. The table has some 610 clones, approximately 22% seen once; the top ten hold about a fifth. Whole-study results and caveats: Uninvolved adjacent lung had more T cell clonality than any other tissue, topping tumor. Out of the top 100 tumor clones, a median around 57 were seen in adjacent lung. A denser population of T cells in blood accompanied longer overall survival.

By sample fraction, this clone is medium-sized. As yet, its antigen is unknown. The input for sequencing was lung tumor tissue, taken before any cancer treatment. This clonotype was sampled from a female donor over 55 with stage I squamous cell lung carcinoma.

This chain's CDR3 is CASSLSAGASNYGYTF. The CDR3 DNA reads TGTGCCAGCAGCTTATCGGCAGGGGCGAGTAACTATGGCTACACCTTC. The chain couples TRBV11-3 to TRBJ1-2; possible D gene TRBD1, 6 bases. Trimming left V 2 bases short and J 1 base short, with 14 bases between. CDR3 length: 16 residues. CDR1 is SGHNT, CDR2 YENEEA, per germline.